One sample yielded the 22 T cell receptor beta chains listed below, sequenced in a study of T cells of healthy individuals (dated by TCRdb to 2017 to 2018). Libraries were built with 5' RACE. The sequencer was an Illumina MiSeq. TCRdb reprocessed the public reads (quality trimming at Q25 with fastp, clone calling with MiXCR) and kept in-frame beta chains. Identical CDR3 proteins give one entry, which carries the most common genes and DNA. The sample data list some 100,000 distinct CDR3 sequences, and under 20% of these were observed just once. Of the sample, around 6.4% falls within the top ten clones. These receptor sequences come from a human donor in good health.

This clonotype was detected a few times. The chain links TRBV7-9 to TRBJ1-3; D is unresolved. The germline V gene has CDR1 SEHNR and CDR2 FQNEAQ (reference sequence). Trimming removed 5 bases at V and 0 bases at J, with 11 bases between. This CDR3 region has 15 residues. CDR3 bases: TGTGCCAGCAGCCCTCCACTACCCTCTGGAAACACCATATATTTT. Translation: CASSPPLPSGNTIYF.

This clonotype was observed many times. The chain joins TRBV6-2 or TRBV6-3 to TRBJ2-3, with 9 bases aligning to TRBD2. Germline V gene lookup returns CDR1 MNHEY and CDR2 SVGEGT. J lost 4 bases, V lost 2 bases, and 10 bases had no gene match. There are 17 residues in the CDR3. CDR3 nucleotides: TGTGCCAGCAGTTACCCGAGCGGGGGGAGTCGGGCAGATACGCAGTATTTT. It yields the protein CASSYPSGGSRADTQYF.

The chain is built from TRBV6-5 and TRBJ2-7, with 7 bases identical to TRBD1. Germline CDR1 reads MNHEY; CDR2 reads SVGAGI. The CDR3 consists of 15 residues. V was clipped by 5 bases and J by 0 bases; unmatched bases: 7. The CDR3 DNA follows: TGTGCCAGCAGTACCCGGGACAGATCCTCCTACGAGCAGTACTTC. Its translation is CASSTRDRSSYEQYF.

The CDR3 DNA reads TGCGCCAGCAGCTTGGCCACAGAGCGGGAGTGGAATGAGCAGTTCTTC. This gives the protein CASSLATEREWNEQFF. This chain links TRBV5-1 with TRBJ2-1; 8 bases fit TRBD2. This CDR3 has 16 amino acids. Germline CDR1 is SGHRS and CDR2 is YFSETQ. The V gene end was trimmed by 0 bases and the J gene end by 7 bases; junction bases not matched to a gene: 9.

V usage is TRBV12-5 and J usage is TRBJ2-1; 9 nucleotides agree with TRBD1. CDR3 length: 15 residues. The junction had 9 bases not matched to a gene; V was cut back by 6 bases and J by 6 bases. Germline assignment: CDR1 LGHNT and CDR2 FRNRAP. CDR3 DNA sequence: TGTGCTAGTGGAGACGACAGGGGGGTAAGCAATGAGCAGTTCTTC. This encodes CASGDDRGVSNEQFF.

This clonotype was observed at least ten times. CDR3 loop: CSVEGGSRYNEQFF. The CDR3 DNA sequence: TGCAGCGTTGAAGGCGGGAGTAGATACAATGAGCAGTTCTTC. The V call is TRBV29-1, the J call TRBJ2-1; 7 bases fit TRBD2. Losses at the gene ends were 1 base for V and 4 bases for J; bases not matched to a gene: 4. The CDR3 contains 14 residues. The germline gives CDR1 SQVTM, CDR2 ANQGSEA.

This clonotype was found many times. The DNA of the CDR3 is TGCAGCGTTATCAAGGGAGTATCAGTCAATGAGCAGTTCTTC. Its protein product is CSVIKGVSVNEQFF. This chain links TRBV29-1 with TRBJ2-1; the D gene is possibly TRBD2 (5 bases). The CDR3 runs 14 residues. The germline CDR1 and CDR2 sequences are SQVTM and ANQGSEA. Trimming removed 5 bases from V and 6 bases from J, with 17 bases in between.

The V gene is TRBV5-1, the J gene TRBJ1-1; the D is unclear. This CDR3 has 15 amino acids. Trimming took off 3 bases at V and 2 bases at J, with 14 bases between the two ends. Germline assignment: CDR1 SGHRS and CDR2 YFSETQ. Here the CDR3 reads CASSSLLTGNTEAFF. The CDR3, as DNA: TGCGCCAGCAGCTCTCTCCTGACGGGAAACACTGAAGCTTTCTTT.

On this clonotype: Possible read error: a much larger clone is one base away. The chain's CDR3 is CSALFGLAWGNEQFF. The CDR3 DNA reads TGCAGTGCCCTTTTCGGACTAGCGTGGGGAAATGAGCAGTTCTTC. The chain recombines TRBV20-1 with TRBJ2-1; 9 nucleotides line up with TRBD2. Germline V lookup: CDR1 DFQATT, CDR2 SNEGSKA (reference sequence). Trimming at V came to 6 bases and at J to 7 bases, leaving 13 bases not matched to a gene. The CDR3 has 15 residues.

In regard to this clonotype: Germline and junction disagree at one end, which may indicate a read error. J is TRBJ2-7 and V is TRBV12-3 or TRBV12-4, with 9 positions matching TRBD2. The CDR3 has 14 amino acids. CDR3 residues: CASRLAGEPLEQYF. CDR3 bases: TGTGCCAGCAGGTTAGCGGGAGAGCCCCTCGAGCAGTACTTC.

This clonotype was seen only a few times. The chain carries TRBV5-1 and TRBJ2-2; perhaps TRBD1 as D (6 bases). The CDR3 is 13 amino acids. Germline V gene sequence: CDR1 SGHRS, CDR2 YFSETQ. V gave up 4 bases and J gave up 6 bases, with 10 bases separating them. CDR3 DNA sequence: TGCGCCAGCAGCCCTCAGGGGCCCGGGGAGCTGTTTTTT. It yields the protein CASSPQGPGELFF.

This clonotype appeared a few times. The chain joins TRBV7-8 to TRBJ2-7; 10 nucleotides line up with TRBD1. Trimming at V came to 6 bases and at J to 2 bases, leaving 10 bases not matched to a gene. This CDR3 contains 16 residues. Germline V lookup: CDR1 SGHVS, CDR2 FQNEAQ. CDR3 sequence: CASRRLRDRGAYEQYF. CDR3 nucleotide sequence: TGTGCCAGCAGGCGACTCCGGGACAGGGGAGCCTACGAGCAGTACTTC.

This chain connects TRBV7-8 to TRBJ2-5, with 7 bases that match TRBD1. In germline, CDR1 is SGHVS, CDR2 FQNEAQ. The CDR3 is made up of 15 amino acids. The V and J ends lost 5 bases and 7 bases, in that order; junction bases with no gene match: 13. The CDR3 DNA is TGTGCCAGCAGCGCCATGGACAGGCCCGCGGTGACCCAGTACTTC. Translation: CASSAMDRPAVTQYF.

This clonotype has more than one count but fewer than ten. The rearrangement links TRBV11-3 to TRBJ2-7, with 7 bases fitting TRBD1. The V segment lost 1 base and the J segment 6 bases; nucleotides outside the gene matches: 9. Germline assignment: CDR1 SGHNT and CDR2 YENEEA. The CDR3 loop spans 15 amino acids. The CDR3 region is CASSLGTGTAVEQYF. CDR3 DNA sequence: TGTGCCAGCAGCTTAGGTACCGGGACAGCGGTCGAGCAGTACTTC.

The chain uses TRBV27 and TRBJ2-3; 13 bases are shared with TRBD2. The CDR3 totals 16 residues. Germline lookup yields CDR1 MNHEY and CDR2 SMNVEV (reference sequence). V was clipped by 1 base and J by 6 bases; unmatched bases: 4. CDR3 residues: CASSLWTSGGRDTQYF. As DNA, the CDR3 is TGTGCCAGCAGTTTATGGACTAGCGGGGGCCGGGATACGCAGTATTTT.

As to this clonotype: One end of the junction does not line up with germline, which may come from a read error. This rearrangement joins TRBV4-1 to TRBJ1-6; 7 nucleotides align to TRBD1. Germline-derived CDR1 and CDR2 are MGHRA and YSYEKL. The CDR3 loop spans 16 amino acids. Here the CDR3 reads CASRQAYDRENSPLHF. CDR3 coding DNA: TGCGCCAGCAGGCAAGCCTACGACAGGGAGAATTCACCCCTCCACTTT.

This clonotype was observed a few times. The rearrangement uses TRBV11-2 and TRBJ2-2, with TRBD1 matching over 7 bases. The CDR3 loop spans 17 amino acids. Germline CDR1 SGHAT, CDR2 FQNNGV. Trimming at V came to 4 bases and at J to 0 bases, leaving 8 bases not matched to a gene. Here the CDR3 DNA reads TGTGCCAGCAGCTCGAAGGGACAGATAACGAACACCGGGGAGCTGTTTTTT. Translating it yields CASSSKGQITNTGELFF.

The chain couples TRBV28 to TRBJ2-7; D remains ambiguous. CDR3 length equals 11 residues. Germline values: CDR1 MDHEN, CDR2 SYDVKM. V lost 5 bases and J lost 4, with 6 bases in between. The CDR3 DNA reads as TGTGCCAGCAGTAACCGTTACGAGCAGTACTTC. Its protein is CASSNRYEQYF.

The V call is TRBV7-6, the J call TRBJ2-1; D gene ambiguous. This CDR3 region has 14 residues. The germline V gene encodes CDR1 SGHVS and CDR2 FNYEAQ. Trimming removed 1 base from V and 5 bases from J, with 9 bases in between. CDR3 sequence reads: CASSLEVGNNEQFF. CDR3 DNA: TGTGCCAGCAGCTTAGAAGTAGGTAACAATGAGCAGTTCTTC.

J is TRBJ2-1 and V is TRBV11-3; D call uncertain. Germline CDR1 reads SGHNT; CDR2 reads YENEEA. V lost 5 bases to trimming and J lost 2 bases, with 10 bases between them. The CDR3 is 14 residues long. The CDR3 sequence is CASSPLLPYNEQFF. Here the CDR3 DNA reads TGTGCCAGCAGCCCCCTTCTCCCCTACAATGAGCAGTTCTTC.

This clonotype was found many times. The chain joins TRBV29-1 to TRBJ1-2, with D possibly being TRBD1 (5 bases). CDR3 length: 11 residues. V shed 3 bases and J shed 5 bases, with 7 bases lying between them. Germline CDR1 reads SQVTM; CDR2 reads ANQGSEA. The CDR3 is CSVDGAYGYTF. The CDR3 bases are TGCAGCGTTGACGGGGCGTATGGCTACACCTTC.

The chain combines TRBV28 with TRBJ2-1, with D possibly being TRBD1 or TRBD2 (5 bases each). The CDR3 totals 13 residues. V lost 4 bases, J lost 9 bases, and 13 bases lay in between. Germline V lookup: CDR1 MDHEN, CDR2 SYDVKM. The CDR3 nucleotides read TGTGCCAGCAGTTCCTGGGACGTGGGTGAGCAGTTCTTC. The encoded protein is CASSSWDVGEQFF.